Below are 19 T cell receptor beta chains sequenced from a single sample in a study of Graves' ophthalmopathy and Graves' hyperthyroidism. Amplifying from RNA transcripts, the study obtained TCR beta CDR3 regions. An opening RT-PCR round employed HTBI primers and preceded a second-round multiplex PCR. TCRdb redid the calling of the multiplex PCR reads with MiXCR, one entry per CDR3 protein. Here the sample spans some 390,000 distinct CDR3 sequences, approximately 20% being singletons. Sequencing input: peripheral blood. The receptors here all came from a woman between 18 and 29 years old with Graves' ophthalmopathy.

Ten or more counts support this clonotype. The chain joins TRBV6-1 to TRBJ2-7; TRBD1 agrees at 9 bases. Germline V gene data show CDR1 as MNHNS and CDR2 as SASEGT. J lost 6 bases, V lost 6 bases, and 9 bases had no gene match. The CDR3 covers 14 residues. CDR3 coding DNA: TGTGCCAGCAGAACCGGGACAGGGCTTTCCGAGCAGTACTTC. It specifies CASRTGTGLSEQYF.

This clonotype was seen ten or more times. V and J are TRBV27 and TRBJ2-7; TRBD1 agrees at 8 bases. This CDR3 comprises 14 residues. CDR1 is MNHEY and CDR2 is SMNVEV in the germline V gene (reference sequence). V lost 6 bases to trimming and J lost 6 bases; unmatched junction nucleotides: 10. CDR3 sequence: CASRYSPQGGEQYF. CDR3 DNA: TGTGCCAGCAGATATAGCCCACAGGGGGGCGAGCAGTACTTC.

This clonotype was recorded many times. The chain employs TRBV11-2 and TRBJ1-1; no clear D gene. CDR1 SGHAT and CDR2 FQNNGV come from the germline V gene. The V end was cut by 4 bases, the J end by 7 bases, with 13 bases between. This CDR3 is built from 13 residues. CDR3 coding DNA: TGTGCCAGCAGCTCTTCCCGGCGGGATGAAGCTTTCTTT. It specifies CASSSSRRDEAFF.

The chain has TRBV6-4 and TRBJ2-5; D is unresolved. The CDR3 extends over 12 amino acids. The germline V gene encodes CDR1 MRHNA and CDR2 SNTAGT. V dropped 6 bases and J dropped 2 bases, with 7 bases sitting between them. The CDR3 spells CASRAEQETQYF. The CDR3 DNA is TGTGCCAGCAGGGCCGAACAAGAGACCCAGTACTTC.

This clonotype has a count of ten or more. One end of the junction varies from germline; a read error may be responsible. This rearrangement joins TRBV19 to TRBJ1-5; a weak D match, TRBD1 (5 bases). The CDR3 length is 16 residues. Germline CDR1 and CDR2: LNHDA and SQIVND (reference sequence). CDR3 DNA: TGTGCCAGTAGTGTAGACAGTAGCACCCTCAATCAGCCCCAGCATTTT. Its protein is CASSVDSSTLNQPQHF.

This clonotype was recorded at least ten times. The chain couples TRBV28 to TRBJ2-4; D gene unclear. This CDR3 is built from 13 residues. V lost 3 bases and J 1 base, leaving 4 bases between the germline ends. CDR1 and CDR2 from the germline V gene are MDHEN and SYDVKM. The CDR3, as DNA: TGTGCCAGCAGTTTCAGGGCCAAAAACATTCAGTACTTC. This encodes CASSFRAKNIQYF. The variable domain in full, completed from reference TRBV28 and TRBJ2-4, reads DVKVTQSSRYLVKRTGEKVFLECVQDMDHENMFWYRQDPGLGLRLIYFSYDVKMKEKGDIPEGYSVSREKKERFSLILESASTNQTSMYLCASSFRAKNIQYFGAGTRLSVL.

The J gene is TRBJ1-3, the V gene TRBV7-3, with a tentative D call TRBD1 (5 bases). CDR1 is SGHTA, CDR2 FQGTGA, per germline. Trimming stripped 5 bases from V and 0 bases from J, with 17 bases between. This CDR3 has 17 amino acids. CDR3 residues: CASSPGAYGGSGNTIYF. CDR3 nucleotide sequence: TGTGCCAGCAGCCCCGGAGCTTATGGGGGCTCTGGAAACACCATATATTTT.

This clonotype occurred a few times. The V gene is TRBV3-1, the J gene TRBJ2-7; D is undetermined. Germline assignment: CDR1 LGHDT and CDR2 YNNKEL (reference sequence). This CDR3 is built from 13 residues. Trimming pared 1 base from V and 5 bases from J, leaving 9 bases between. The DNA of the CDR3 is TGTGCCAGCAGCCAAGGTCAGATGGACGAGCAGTACTTC. Its protein product is CASSQGQMDEQYF.

This clonotype was observed at least ten times. The J gene is TRBJ1-1, the V gene TRBV2, with 9 bases fitting TRBD1. V lost 3 bases and J lost 4; bases outside the gene matches: 6. Looked up from germline, CDR1 is SNHLY and CDR2 is FYNNEI. This CDR3 comprises 15 residues. As DNA, the CDR3 is TGTGCCAGCAGTGAGAGACAGGGGGTTGGCACTGAAGCTTTCTTT. This translates into CASSERQGVGTEAFF.

This clonotype came up many times. The rearrangement joins TRBV20-1 to TRBJ1-5; TRBD1 is a possible D gene (5 bases). This CDR3 region has 14 residues. The germline V gene has CDR1 DFQATT and CDR2 SNEGSKA (reference sequence). V lost 2 bases to trimming and J lost 6 bases, with 14 bases between them. Here the CDR3 DNA reads TGCAGTGCTAGACAGGGAGGTGGAATTCAGCCCCAGCATTTT. This codes for CSARQGGGIQPQHF.

At least ten counts were recorded for this clonotype. The CDR3 DNA reads TGTGCCAGCAGAAGACCCATACTGACCGGCCAGTACTTC. It yields the protein CASRRPILTGQYF. This chain uses TRBV6-5 with TRBJ2-5; no firm D call. The CDR3 sequence is 13 residues long. The ends were cut back, 6 bases at V and 10 bases at J, with 18 bases in the middle. CDR1 is MNHEY, CDR2 SVGAGI, per germline.

This clonotype was counted at least ten times. This sequence joins TRBV28 and TRBJ1-1, with unresolved D. Germline CDR1 is MDHEN and CDR2 is SYDVKM. The CDR3 loop spans 13 amino acids. The ends were cut back, 5 bases at V and 2 bases at J, with 9 bases in the middle. Here the CDR3 DNA reads TGTGCCAGCAGTCAAATGGGAAACACTGAAGCTTTCTTT. Protein product: CASSQMGNTEAFF. Combining the CDR3 with reference TRBV28 and TRBJ1-1 gives the whole variable domain DVKVTQSSRYLVKRTGEKVFLECVQDMDHENMFWYRQDPGLGLRLIYFSYDVKMKEKGDIPEGYSVSREKKERFSLILESASTNQTSMYLCASSQMGNTEAFFGQGTRLTVV.

This clonotype was seen just once. The chain uses TRBV27 and TRBJ1-5; 8 nucleotides align to TRBD1. This CDR3 is built from 17 residues. Trimming at V came to 4 bases and at J to 6 bases, leaving 14 bases not matched to a gene. The germline V gene encodes CDR1 MNHEY and CDR2 SMNVEV (reference sequence). CDR3 sequence reads: CASSSYRGQGVRQPQHF. The DNA for the CDR3 is TGTGCCAGCAGTTCGTATCGAGGACAGGGCGTTCGTCAGCCCCAGCATTTT.

The chain is built from TRBV20-1 and TRBJ1-1, with no clear D. V lost 3 bases and J 0 bases, leaving 8 bases between the germline ends. Germline V lookup: CDR1 DFQATT, CDR2 SNEGSKA (reference sequence). This CDR3 comprises 13 residues. The CDR3: CSASGRMNTEAFF. For the CDR3, the DNA is TGCAGTGCTAGTGGGAGAATGAACACTGAAGCTTTCTTT.

This clonotype occurred many times. This chain joins TRBV6-1 and TRBJ1-1, with unresolved D. V was clipped by 2 bases and J by 7 bases, with 8 bases between them. Germline CDR1 and CDR2: MNHNS and SASEGT. This CDR3 contains 12 residues. The CDR3 region is CASSEMGNEAFF. CDR3 nucleotide sequence: TGTGCCAGCAGTGAAATGGGTAATGAAGCTTTCTTT.

This clonotype was detected many times. The V call is TRBV28, the J call TRBJ2-7; D is unresolved. CDR1 is MDHEN and CDR2 is SYDVKM in the germline V gene. The CDR3 spans 13 residues. Trimming removed 10 bases from V and 0 bases from J, with 13 bases in between. Written as DNA, the CDR3 is TGTGCCACCTCCCCCGAAAGCTCCTACGAGCAGTACTTC. Translating gives CATSPESSYEQYF. The full variable domain, its missing parts supplied by reference TRBV28 and TRBJ2-7, is DVKVTQSSRYLVKRTGEKVFLECVQDMDHENMFWYRQDPGLGLRLIYFSYDVKMKEKGDIPEGYSVSREKKERFSLILESASTNQTSMYLCATSPESSYEQYFGPGTRLTVT.

There are many counts of this clonotype. This chain connects TRBV6-5 to TRBJ1-2, with D uncertain. The V end was cut by 4 bases, the J end by 4 bases, with 13 bases between. The CDR3 contains 14 residues. Germline lookup yields CDR1 MNHEY and CDR2 SVGAGI. In DNA form, the CDR3 reads TGTGCCAGCAGTTCATGGACGGCTTCCTATGGCTACACCTTC. This translates into CASSSWTASYGYTF.

The table lists this clonotype with many counts. This chain connects TRBV12-3 or TRBV12-4 to TRBJ2-7; 11 bases map to TRBD2. The CDR3 is made up of 15 amino acids. V lost 6 bases, J lost 5 bases, and 9 bases stayed unmatched. The CDR3 is CASSEGLAGINEQYF. The CDR3 nucleotides are TGTGCCAGCAGCGAAGGACTAGCGGGTATAAACGAGCAGTACTTC.

This clonotype was counted ten times or more. The chain is built from TRBV11-2 and TRBJ1-2; 9 positions match TRBD1. V was clipped by 8 bases and J by 5 bases; unmatched bases: 9. The CDR3 covers 14 residues. Germline CDR1 is SGHAT and CDR2 is FQNNGV. Here the CDR3 reads CASGKQGAEYGYTF. CDR3 coding DNA: TGTGCCAGCGGTAAACAGGGGGCTGAGTATGGCTACACCTTC.